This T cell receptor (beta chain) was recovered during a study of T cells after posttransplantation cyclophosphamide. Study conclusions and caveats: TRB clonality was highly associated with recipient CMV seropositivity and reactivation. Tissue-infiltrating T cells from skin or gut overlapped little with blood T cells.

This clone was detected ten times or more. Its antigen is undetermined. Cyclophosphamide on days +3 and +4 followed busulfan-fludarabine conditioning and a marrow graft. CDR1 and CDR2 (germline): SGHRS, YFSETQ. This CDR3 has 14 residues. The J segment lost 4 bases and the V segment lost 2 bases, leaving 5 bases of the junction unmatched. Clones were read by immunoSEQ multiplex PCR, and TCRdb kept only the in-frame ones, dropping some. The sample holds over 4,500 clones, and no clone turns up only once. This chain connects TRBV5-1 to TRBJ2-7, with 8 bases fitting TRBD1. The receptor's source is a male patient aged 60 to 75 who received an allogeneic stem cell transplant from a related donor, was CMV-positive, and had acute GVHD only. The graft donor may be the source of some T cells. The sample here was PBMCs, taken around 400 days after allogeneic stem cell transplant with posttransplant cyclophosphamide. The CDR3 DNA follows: TGCGCCAGCAGCTTAGCCAGGGGGCCTTACGAGCAGTACTTC. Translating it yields CASSLARGPYEQYF.